These 2 T cell receptor beta chains were sequenced from one sample in a study of regulatory T cells in long-lasting Graves disease. Construction of TCR beta libraries relied on iRepertoire HTBI primers and on Arm-PCR targeting CDR3 regions. TCRdb passed the multiplex PCR reads through MiXCR, listing each CDR3 protein once. Of about 380,000 distinct CDR3 sequences in the sample, about a sixth are singletons; the top ten hold 20% to 25%. The time point is: newly diagnosed GD, antithyroid drugs for less than 3 months. Preparation of the TCR library used RNA extracted from PBMCs. The source material was peripheral blood mononuclear cells (PBMCs), sampled at new diagnosis, from a patient treated with antithyroid drugs. The receptors were sampled from a female donor with Graves disease.

In this sample, this clonotype turned up many times. V usage is TRBV6-2 or TRBV6-3 and J usage is TRBJ2-4, with 7 bases identical to TRBD2. The CDR3 runs to 17 residues. Germline values: CDR1 MNHEY, CDR2 SVGEGT. The trim removed 6 bases at V and 0 bases at J, leaving 11 bases unmatched. CDR3 sequence reads: CASRWGGLLLAKNIQYF. Written as DNA, the CDR3 is TGTGCCAGCAGGTGGGGGGGATTACTTCTAGCCAAAAACATTCAGTACTTC.

This clonotype was seen at least ten times. The chain uses TRBV11-2 and TRBJ2-5; D is perhaps TRBD2 (6 bases). Trimming stripped 5 bases from V and 2 bases from J, with 15 bases between. The CDR3 consists of 15 residues. Looked up from germline, CDR1 is SGHAT and CDR2 is FQNNGV. The CDR3 spells CASSPWGELQETQYF. For the CDR3, the DNA is TGTGCCAGCAGCCCGTGGGGGGAACTACAAGAGACCCAGTACTTC.